Below, 2 T cell receptor beta chains from the same sample are listed, as sequenced in a study of a mutant IDH1 vaccine in newly diagnosed glioma. The table came from immunoSEQ multiplex PCR; TCRdb's copy has only in-frame clones and leaves some out. The sample contains roughly 130,000 clones, around 80% of which appear only once. These receptors have no identified antigens. Time point described: week 11, during vaccination. Vaccinated patients received 300 ug of mutant IDH1 20-mer peptide per dose, with topical imiquimod. The source was PBMCs, collected from a glioma patient whose treatment included an IDH1 peptide vaccine. The receptors here all came from a man aged 40-49 years with glioma.

This chain links TRBV7-9 with TRBJ2-1; 7 bases line up with TRBD1. The CDR3 is 17 amino acids. Germline CDR1 is SEHNR and CDR2 is FQNEAQ (reference sequence). Trimming cost V 9 bases and J 1 base; bases outside gene matches: 15. CDR3 sequence: CASPTGDPVRSYNEQFF. The CDR3 DNA follows: TGTGCCAGTCCTACAGGGGACCCAGTCAGGTCCTACAATGAGCAGTTCTTC.

The chain links TRBV4-3 to TRBJ2-5; 8 nucleotides match TRBD1. The ends lost 0 bases at V and 5 bases at J; junction bases unmatched: 2. The CDR3 runs 14 residues. Germline CDR1 LGHNA, CDR2 YSLEER. Here the CDR3 reads CASSQDRGRETQYF. In DNA form, the CDR3 reads TGCGCCAGCAGCCAAGACAGGGGGCGGGAGACCCAGTACTTC.